A single sample gave rise to the 23 T cell receptor beta chains below, sequenced in a study of T cells in Graves' hyperthyroidism and ophthalmopathy. Authors of the study amplified TCR beta CDR3 regions from RNA transcripts. When the TCR CDR3 underwent first-round RT-PCR, the HTBI primer set was used. TCRdb called the multiplex PCR reads again in MiXCR, with one record for every CDR3 protein. The data show 500,000 to 750,000 distinct CDR3 sequences, with approximately 15% seen just once and under 8% held by the top ten. Sequencing was performed on blood. The receptors originated from a woman in her twenties or thirties with Graves' hyperthyroidism.

This clonotype was detected only a few times. The chain is built from TRBV10-3 and TRBJ2-3; 7 bases are shared with TRBD1. V dropped 6 bases and J dropped 5; count of bases not matched to a gene: 8. The germline V gene encodes CDR1 ENHRY and CDR2 SYGVKD. CDR3 length: 14 residues. The DNA of the CDR3 is TGTGCCATCAGACCGGGACAGAGGGGAGATACGCAGTATTTT. The encoded protein is CAIRPGQRGDTQYF.

This clonotype was observed many times. The V and J genes are TRBV5-1 and TRBJ2-1; TRBD2 matches at 9 bases. V dropped 4 bases and J dropped 3; count of bases not matched to a gene: 5. The CDR3 runs to 15 residues. The V gene's germline CDR1 is SGHRS and CDR2 YFSETQ. CDR3 protein: CASSPRLADYNEQFF. CDR3 nucleotide sequence: TGCGCCAGCAGCCCCCGACTAGCGGACTACAATGAGCAGTTCTTC.

This clonotype was seen many times. The rearrangement joins TRBV3-1 to TRBJ1-2, with 7 bases aligning to TRBD1. In germline, CDR1 is LGHDT, CDR2 YNNKEL (reference sequence). V lost 8 bases, J lost 4 bases, and 13 bases stayed unmatched. CDR3 length: 15 residues. The CDR3 spells CASANRGRLAYGYTF. The CDR3 DNA reads as TGTGCCAGCGCGAACAGGGGCAGATTGGCCTATGGCTACACCTTC.

This clonotype was detected only a few times. The J gene is TRBJ1-4, the V gene TRBV28, with D uncertain. The V end lost 5 bases, the J end lost 6 bases, and 7 bases lay between the germline ends. In germline, CDR1 is MDHEN, CDR2 SYDVKM. The CDR3 contains 12 residues. The CDR3 protein is CASSVRDEKLFF. The CDR3 DNA reads TGTGCCAGCAGTGTTAGGGATGAAAAACTGTTTTTT.

This chain uses TRBV4-1 with TRBJ1-1; D is possibly TRBD1 (5 bases). V gave up 2 bases and J gave up 0 bases, with 10 bases separating them. This CDR3 spans 15 amino acids. Per the germline V gene, CDR1 is MGHRA and CDR2 is YSYEKL. CDR3 region: CASSQRAGLNTEAFF. The CDR3 DNA follows: TGCGCCAGCAGCCAACGGGCAGGGTTGAACACTGAAGCTTTCTTT.

The chain carries TRBV9 and TRBJ1-2, with 8 bases lining up with TRBD1. Germline V gives CDR1 SGDLS, CDR2 YYNGEE. The CDR3 covers 14 residues. Trimming cost V 3 bases and J 6 bases; bases outside gene matches: 7. The CDR3 here is CASSGVWTGNGYTF. CDR3 DNA: TGTGCCAGCAGCGGGGTATGGACAGGGAATGGCTACACCTTC.

The CDR3 region is CSAPPTGLNSPLHF. The DNA of the CDR3 is TGCAGTGCTCCCCCGACAGGGCTCAATTCACCCCTCCACTTT. V gene TRBV20-1 combines with J gene TRBJ1-6, with 7 bases that match TRBD1. The CDR3 has 14 residues. The germline V gene encodes CDR1 DFQATT and CDR2 SNEGSKA (reference sequence). V was pared by 5 bases and J by 7 bases, with 8 bases of the junction left unmatched.

The V call is TRBV18, the J call TRBJ1-4, with D unclear. CDR1 and CDR2 (germline): KGHSH, LQKENI. There are 15 residues in the CDR3. Deletions cut 2 bases from V and 0 bases from J, with 7 bases between. This CDR3 is CASSPGSSTNEKLFF. For the CDR3, the DNA is TGTGCCAGCTCACCAGGAAGTTCAACTAATGAAAAACTGTTTTTT.

The count of this clonotype is one. A much larger clonotype is one base distant, so this may be a read error. V is TRBV7-3 and J is TRBJ2-7; D is uncertain. The V end lost 3 bases, the J end lost 7 bases, and 13 bases lay between the germline ends. The CDR3 is 13 amino acids. Germline CDR1 SGHTA, CDR2 FQGTGA. In nucleotides, the CDR3 is TGTGCCAGCAGCTTTGGTGGTGACAATGAGCAGTACTTC. Amino acids: CASSFGGDNEQYF.

This clonotype showed up many times. The chain's CDR3 is CASSSQGIEQYF. The CDR3 DNA follows: TGTGCCAGCAGCTCACAGGGAATTGAGCAGTACTTC. This chain uses TRBV7-9 with TRBJ2-7, with a weak D call TRBD1 (6 bases). Between the trimmed V and J ends, which lost 4 bases and 7 bases, there was a span of 11 bases. Germline V gene data show CDR1 as SEHNR and CDR2 as FQNEAQ (reference sequence). This CDR3 has 12 amino acids.

This chain uses TRBV2 with TRBJ1-1; D is unresolved. CDR1 SNHLY and CDR2 FYNNEI come from the germline V gene. V lost 9 bases and J 0 bases, leaving 5 bases between the germline ends. CDR3 length equals 11 residues. Written as DNA, the CDR3 is TGTGCCAGGGCAATGAACACTGAAGCTTTCTTT. Protein sequence: CARAMNTEAFF.

This clonotype was observed many times. This chain links TRBV7-8 with TRBJ2-6; D is uncertain. Germline V gives CDR1 SGHVS, CDR2 FQNEAQ. The length of the CDR3 is 13 residues. V lost 4 bases, J lost 4 bases, and 5 bases lay in between. Here the CDR3 DNA reads TGTGCCAGCAGCTCTCTGGGGGCCAACGTCCTGACTTTC. Encoded protein: CASSSLGANVLTF.

The sample holds a few counts of this clonotype. This chain uses TRBV11-2 with TRBJ2-2; D gene unclear. Germline assignment: CDR1 SGHAT and CDR2 FQNNGV. CDR3 size: 17 residues. Deletions cut 0 bases from V and 4 bases from J, with 15 bases between. The CDR3 sequence: CASSLDIHLSSTGELFF. CDR3 coding DNA: TGTGCCAGCAGCTTAGATATCCACCTTTCTTCCACCGGGGAGCTGTTTTTT.

The V gene is TRBV5-6, the J gene TRBJ2-7, with 11 bases matching TRBD2. With 0 bases clipped from V and 6 bases from J, the junction kept 11 bases outside the gene matches. The CDR3 has 17 amino acids. In germline, CDR1 is SGHDT, CDR2 YYEEEE. This chain's CDR3 is CASSLGLAGNWVSEQYF. The CDR3 DNA follows: TGTGCCAGCAGCTTGGGACTAGCGGGAAATTGGGTCTCCGAGCAGTACTTC.

This clonotype has a handful of counts. J is TRBJ2-3 and V is TRBV6-5, with a possible D match to TRBD2 (6 bases). This CDR3 is 16 amino acids long. Germline assignment: CDR1 MNHEY and CDR2 SVGAGI. V dropped 4 bases and J dropped 4 bases, with 18 bases sitting between them. DNA of the CDR3: TGTGCCAGCAGTTTACGACCAACTAGCAAGGCAGATACGCAGTATTTT. This translates into CASSLRPTSKADTQYF.

The rearrangement uses TRBV18 and TRBJ1-2; tentative D call: TRBD1 (6 bases). Germline V gives CDR1 KGHSH, CDR2 LQKENI. The V end was cut by 0 bases, the J end by 7 bases, with 18 bases between. There are 16 residues in the CDR3. CDR3: CASSPPPRTALVGYTF. The CDR3 DNA reads as TGTGCCAGCTCACCACCCCCGCGGACAGCGCTTGTTGGCTACACCTTC.

Many counts were recorded for this clonotype. The chain uses TRBV11-2 and TRBJ2-7; D is undetermined. The germline V gene encodes CDR1 SGHAT and CDR2 FQNNGV. Trimming took off 7 bases at V and 6 bases at J, with 10 bases between the two ends. The CDR3 totals 11 residues. CDR3 loop: CASTTTFEQYF. As DNA, the CDR3 is TGTGCCAGCACCACAACGTTCGAGCAGTACTTC.

The rearrangement uses TRBV30 and TRBJ1-2, with 9 nucleotides matching TRBD1. CDR1 and CDR2 from the germline V gene are GTSNPN and SVGIG (reference sequence). The junction had 4 bases not matched to a gene; V was cut back by 2 bases and J by 0 bases. This CDR3 is built from 15 residues. This CDR3 is CAWSLQGAANYGYTF. CDR3 sequence (DNA): TGTGCCTGGAGTCTACAGGGGGCGGCTAACTATGGCTACACCTTC.

There are many counts of this clonotype. The chain has TRBV12-3 or TRBV12-4 and TRBJ2-1; maybe TRBD2 (6 bases). The CDR3 extends over 15 amino acids. V lost 4 bases and J lost 3, with 13 bases in between. DNA for the CDR3: TGTGCCAGCAGTTCCAAAGGACTATTCTACAATGAGCAGTTCTTC. Translation gives CASSSKGLFYNEQFF.

This clonotype was seen more than once but under ten times. V and J are TRBV9 and TRBJ1-2; TRBD1 matches 9 bases. The junction had 14 bases not matched to a gene; V was cut back by 4 bases and J by 7 bases. This CDR3 region has 16 residues. Germline CDR1 and CDR2: SGDLS and YYNGEE. CDR3 protein: CASSPHYGQGFSGYTF. CDR3 nucleotide sequence: TGTGCCAGCAGCCCTCACTACGGACAGGGGTTCAGTGGCTACACCTTC.

This clonotype has at least ten counts. The chain uses TRBV20-1 and TRBJ2-1; 9 nucleotides line up with TRBD2. Trimming removed 3 bases from V and 5 bases from J; junction bases left unmatched: 11. Germline V gene lookup returns CDR1 DFQATT and CDR2 SNEGSKA (reference sequence). The CDR3 has 16 amino acids. The CDR3 DNA follows: TGCAGTGCTAGTCCGCGGGAGGGCCCCCGTGACAATGAGCAGTTCTTC. This sequence encodes CSASPREGPRDNEQFF.

This clonotype was counted ten times or more. The chain couples TRBV20-1 to TRBJ2-1, with 8 nucleotides matching TRBD2. CDR3 length: 14 residues. V lost 1 base to trimming and J lost 6 bases; unmatched junction nucleotides: 5. From germline, CDR1 is DFQATT and CDR2 SNEGSKA (reference sequence). The chain's CDR3 is CSARAGTRSNEQFF. CDR3 DNA sequence: TGCAGTGCTAGAGCTGGGACTAGATCCAATGAGCAGTTCTTC.

As concerns this clonotype: A much larger clonotype is one base distant, so this may be a read error. The V and J genes are TRBV30 and TRBJ1-4; perhaps TRBD1 as D (6 bases). CDR3 length: 14 amino acids. Germline V CDR1 and CDR2: GTSNPN, SVGIG (reference sequence). The CDR3 region is CAWAGTRLGEKLLF. The CDR3, as DNA: TGTGCCTGGGCTGGGACACGATTGGGGGAAAAACTGCTTTTT.